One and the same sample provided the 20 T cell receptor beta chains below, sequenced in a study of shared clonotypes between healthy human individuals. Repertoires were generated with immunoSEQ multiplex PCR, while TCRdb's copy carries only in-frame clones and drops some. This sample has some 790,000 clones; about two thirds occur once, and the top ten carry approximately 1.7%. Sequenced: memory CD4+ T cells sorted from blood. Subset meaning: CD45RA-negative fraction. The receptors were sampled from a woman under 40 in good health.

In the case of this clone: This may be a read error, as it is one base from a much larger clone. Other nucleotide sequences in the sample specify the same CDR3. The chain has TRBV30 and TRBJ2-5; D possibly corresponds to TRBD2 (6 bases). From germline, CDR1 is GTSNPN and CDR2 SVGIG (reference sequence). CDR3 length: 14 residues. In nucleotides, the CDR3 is TGTGCCTGGAGTGTAGCTGGGACTGGAAAGACTCAGTACTTC. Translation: CAWSVAGTGKTQYF.

CDR3 nucleotides: TGTGCCAGCAGTTCGGACAGGTACGGAGATACGCAGTATTTT. It translates to CASSSDRYGDTQYF. The V gene is TRBV28, the J gene TRBJ2-3; 7 bases are shared with TRBD1. The CDR3 is 14 residues long. From germline, CDR1 is MDHEN and CDR2 SYDVKM. Germline trimming cut 4 bases from V and 5 bases from J; bases unmatched to any gene: 6. Full variable domain (outside the CDR3, taken from reference TRBV28 and TRBJ2-3): DVKVTQSSRYLVKRTGEKVFLECVQDMDHENMFWYRQDPGLGLRLIYFSYDVKMKEKGDIPEGYSVSREKKERFSLILESASTNQTSMYLCASSSDRYGDTQYFGPGTRLTVL.

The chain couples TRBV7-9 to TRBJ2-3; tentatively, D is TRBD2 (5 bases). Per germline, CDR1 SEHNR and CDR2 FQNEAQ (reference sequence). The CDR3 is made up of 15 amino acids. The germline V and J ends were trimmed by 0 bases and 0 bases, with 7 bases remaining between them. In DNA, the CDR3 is TGTGCCAGCAGCTTAGCGCTAGCTAGCACAGATACGCAGTATTTT. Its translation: CASSLALASTDTQYF.

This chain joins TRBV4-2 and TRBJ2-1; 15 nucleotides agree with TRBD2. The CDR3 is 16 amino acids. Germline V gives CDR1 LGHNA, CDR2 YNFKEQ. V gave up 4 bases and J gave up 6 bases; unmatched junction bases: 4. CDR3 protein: CASSPLGLAGGNEQFF. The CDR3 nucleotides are TGTGCCAGCAGCCCCCTGGGACTAGCGGGAGGCAATGAGCAGTTCTTC.

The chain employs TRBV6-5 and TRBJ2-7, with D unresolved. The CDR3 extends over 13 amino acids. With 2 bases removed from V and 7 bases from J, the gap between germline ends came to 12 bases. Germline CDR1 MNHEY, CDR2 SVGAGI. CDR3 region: CASSYTSAREQYF. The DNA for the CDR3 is TGTGCCAGCAGTTACACTTCAGCACGGGAGCAGTACTTC.

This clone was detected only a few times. The CDR3 DNA is TGTGCCAGCAGTTTCCCGGACGGTTCCTACGAGCAGTACTTC. This sequence encodes CASSFPDGSYEQYF. J is TRBJ2-7 and V is TRBV28; no definite D call. This CDR3 has 14 residues. CDR1 is MDHEN, CDR2 SYDVKM, per germline. Trimming pared 3 bases from V and 1 base from J, leaving 10 bases between.

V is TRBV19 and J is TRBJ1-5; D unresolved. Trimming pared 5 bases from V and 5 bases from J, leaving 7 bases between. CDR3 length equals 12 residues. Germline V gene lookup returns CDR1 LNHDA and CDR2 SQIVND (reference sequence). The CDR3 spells CASSRGYQPQHF. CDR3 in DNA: TGTGCCAGTAGTCGCGGTTATCAGCCCCAGCATTTT.

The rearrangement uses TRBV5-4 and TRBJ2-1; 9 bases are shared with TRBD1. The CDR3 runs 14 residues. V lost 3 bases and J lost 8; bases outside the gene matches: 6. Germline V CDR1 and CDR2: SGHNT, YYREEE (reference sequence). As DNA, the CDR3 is TGTGCCAGCAGCTCGATACAGGGGGCCCATGAGCAGTTCTTC. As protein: CASSSIQGAHEQFF.

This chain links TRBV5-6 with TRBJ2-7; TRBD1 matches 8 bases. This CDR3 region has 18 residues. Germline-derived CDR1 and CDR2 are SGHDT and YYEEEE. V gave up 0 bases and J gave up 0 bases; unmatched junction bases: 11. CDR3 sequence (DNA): TGTGCCAGCAGCTTGGAGGGTCCCGGGACAGGAGACTCCTACGAGCAGTACTTC. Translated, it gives CASSLEGPGTGDSYEQYF.

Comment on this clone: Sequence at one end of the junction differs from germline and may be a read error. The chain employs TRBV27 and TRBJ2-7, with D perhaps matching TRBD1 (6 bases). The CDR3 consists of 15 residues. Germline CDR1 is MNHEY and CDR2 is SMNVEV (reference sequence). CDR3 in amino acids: CASSLSQGLTYGQYF. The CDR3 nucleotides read TGTGCCAGCAGTTTATCACAGGGCCTAACATACGGGCAGTACTTC.

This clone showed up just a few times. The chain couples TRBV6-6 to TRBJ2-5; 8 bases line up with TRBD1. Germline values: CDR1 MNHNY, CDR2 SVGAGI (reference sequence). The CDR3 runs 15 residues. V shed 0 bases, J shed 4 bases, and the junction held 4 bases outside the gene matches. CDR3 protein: CASSYSAGGRETQYF. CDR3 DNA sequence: TGTGCCAGCAGTTACTCAGCAGGGGGCAGAGAGACCCAGTACTTC.

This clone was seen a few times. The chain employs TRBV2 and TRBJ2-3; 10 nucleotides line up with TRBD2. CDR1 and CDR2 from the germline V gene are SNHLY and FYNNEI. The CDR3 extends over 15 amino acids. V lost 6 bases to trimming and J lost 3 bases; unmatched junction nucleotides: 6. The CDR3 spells CASSPSGSETDTQYF. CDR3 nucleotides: TGTGCCAGCAGCCCTAGCGGGAGCGAAACAGATACGCAGTATTTT.

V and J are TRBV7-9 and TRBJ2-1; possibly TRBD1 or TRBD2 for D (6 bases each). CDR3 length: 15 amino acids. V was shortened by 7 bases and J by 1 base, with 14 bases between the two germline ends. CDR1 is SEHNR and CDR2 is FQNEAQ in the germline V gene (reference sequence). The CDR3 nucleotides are TGTGCCAGCAAGGGGGGTTCGCAATCCTACAATGAGCAGTTCTTC. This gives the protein CASKGGSQSYNEQFF.

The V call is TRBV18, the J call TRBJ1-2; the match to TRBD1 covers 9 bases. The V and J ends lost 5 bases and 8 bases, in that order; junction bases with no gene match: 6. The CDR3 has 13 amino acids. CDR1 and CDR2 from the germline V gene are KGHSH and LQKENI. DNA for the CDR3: TGTGCCAGCTCAGCCGGGACAGGGAGCGGCTACACCTTC. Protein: CASSAGTGSGYTF.

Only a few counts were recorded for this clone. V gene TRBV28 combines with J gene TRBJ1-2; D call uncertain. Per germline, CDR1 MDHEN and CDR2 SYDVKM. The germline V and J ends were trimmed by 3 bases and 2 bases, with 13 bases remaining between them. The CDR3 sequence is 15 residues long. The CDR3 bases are TGTGCCAGCAGTTTTCGGGGTTTCTTCAACTATGGCTACACCTTC. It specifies CASSFRGFFNYGYTF.

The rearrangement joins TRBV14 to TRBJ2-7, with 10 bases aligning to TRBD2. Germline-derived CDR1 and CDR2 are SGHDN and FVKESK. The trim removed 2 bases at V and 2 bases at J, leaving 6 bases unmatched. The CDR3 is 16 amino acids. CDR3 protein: CASSQRRLAGPYEQYF. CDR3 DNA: TGTGCCAGCAGCCAAAGGCGACTAGCGGGCCCCTACGAGCAGTACTTC. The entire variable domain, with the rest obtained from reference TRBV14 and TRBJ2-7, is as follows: EAGVTQFPSHSVIEKGQTVTLRCDPISGHDNLYWYRRVMGKEIKFLLHFVKESKQDESGMPNNRFLAERTGGTYSTLKVQPAELEDSGVYFCASSQRRLAGPYEQYFGPGTRLTVT.

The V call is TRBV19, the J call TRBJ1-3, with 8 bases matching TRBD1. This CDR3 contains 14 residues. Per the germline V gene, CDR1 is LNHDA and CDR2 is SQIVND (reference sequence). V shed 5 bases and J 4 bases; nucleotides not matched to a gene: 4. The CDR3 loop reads CASSPDRAGNTIYF. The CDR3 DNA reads TGTGCCAGTAGTCCGGACAGGGCCGGAAACACCATATATTTT.

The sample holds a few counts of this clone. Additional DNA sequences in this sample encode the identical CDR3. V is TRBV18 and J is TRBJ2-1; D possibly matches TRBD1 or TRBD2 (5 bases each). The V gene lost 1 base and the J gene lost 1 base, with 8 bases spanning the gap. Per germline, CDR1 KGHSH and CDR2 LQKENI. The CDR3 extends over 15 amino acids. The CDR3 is CASSPRGSSYNEQFF. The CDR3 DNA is TGTGCCAGCTCACCACGGGGGAGTTCCTACAATGAGCAGTTCTTC.

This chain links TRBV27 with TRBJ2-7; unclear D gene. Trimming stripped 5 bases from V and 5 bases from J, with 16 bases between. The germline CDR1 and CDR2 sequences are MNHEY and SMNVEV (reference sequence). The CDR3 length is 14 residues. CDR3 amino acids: CASSPRILGNEQYF. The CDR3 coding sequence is TGTGCCAGCAGTCCCCGAATTTTGGGTAACGAGCAGTACTTC.

This chain's CDR3 is CASSPGERLQGGYTF. In DNA form, the CDR3 reads TGCGCCAGCAGCCCAGGGGAGAGGTTGCAAGGTGGCTACACCTTC. This chain links TRBV4-1 with TRBJ1-2, with TRBD1 as a possible D gene (6 bases). Trimming removed 4 bases at V and 7 bases at J, with 19 bases between. CDR1 is MGHRA, CDR2 YSYEKL, per germline. The CDR3 loop spans 15 amino acids.